This T cell receptor beta chain was observed in a study of monozygotic twins with inflammatory bowel disease. Findings and caveats of the study: The inverse Simpson measure of TCRbeta diversity was lower in IBD patients than in healthy co-twins.

Note on this clonotype: The antigen is undetermined.

TCRdb reprocessed the 5' RACE reads, with one entry per CDR3 protein and no DNA. This sample's table has around 150,000 distinct CDR3 sequences. Germline loops: CDR1 PRHDT, CDR2 FYEKMQ (reference sequence). The CDR3 is 15 amino acids. The genes are TRBV13 and TRBJ2-5; TCRdb picks TRBD2, but there is no DNA to check that call. The source is a human donor with ulcerative colitis or Crohn's disease, or a healthy co-twin of an affected twin (not recorded which). Input material: blood. This CDR3 reads CASSFGAGSEETQYF.